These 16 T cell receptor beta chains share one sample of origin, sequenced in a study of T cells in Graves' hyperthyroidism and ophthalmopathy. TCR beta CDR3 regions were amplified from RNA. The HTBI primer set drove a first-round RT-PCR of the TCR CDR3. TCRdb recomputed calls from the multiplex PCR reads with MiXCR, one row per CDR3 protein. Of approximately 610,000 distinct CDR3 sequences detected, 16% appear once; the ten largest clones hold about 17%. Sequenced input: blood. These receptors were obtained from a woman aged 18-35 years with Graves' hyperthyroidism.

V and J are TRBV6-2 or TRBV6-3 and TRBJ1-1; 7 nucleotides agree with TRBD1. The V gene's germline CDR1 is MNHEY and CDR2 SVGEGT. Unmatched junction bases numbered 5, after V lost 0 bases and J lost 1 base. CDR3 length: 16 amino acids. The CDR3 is CASSYSRQGPNTEAFF. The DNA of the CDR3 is TGTGCCAGCAGTTACTCGCGACAGGGACCGAACACTGAAGCTTTCTTT.

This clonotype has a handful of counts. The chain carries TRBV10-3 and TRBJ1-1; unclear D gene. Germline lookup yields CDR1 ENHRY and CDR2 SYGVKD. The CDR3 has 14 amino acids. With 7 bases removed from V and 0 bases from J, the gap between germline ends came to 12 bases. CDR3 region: CAITPDGLNTEAFF. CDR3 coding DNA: TGTGCCATCACCCCGGACGGACTGAACACTGAAGCTTTCTTT.

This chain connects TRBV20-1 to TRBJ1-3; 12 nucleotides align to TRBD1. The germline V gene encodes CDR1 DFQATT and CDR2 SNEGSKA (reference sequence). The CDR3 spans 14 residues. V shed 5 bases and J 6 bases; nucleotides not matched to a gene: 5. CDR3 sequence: CSARDRGRENTIYF. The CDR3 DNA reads TGCAGTGCTCGGGACAGGGGGCGGGAAAACACCATATATTTT.

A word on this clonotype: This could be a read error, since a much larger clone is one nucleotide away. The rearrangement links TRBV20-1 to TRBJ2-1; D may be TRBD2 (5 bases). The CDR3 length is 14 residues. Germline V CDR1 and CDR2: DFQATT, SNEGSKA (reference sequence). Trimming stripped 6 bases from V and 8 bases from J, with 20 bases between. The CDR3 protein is CSASRGSRYDEQFF. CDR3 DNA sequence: TGCAGTGCCTCACGGGGATCACGGTACGATGAGCAGTTCTTC.

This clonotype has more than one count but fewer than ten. The CDR3 nucleotides are TGTGCCAGCAGTTCACTAGCGGGGGGCCGCAGCACAGATACGCAGTATTTT. This encodes CASSSLAGGRSTDTQYF. The chain employs TRBV5-6 and TRBJ2-3; 12 nucleotides align to TRBD2. The trim removed 5 bases at V and 0 bases at J, leaving 7 bases unmatched. This CDR3 has 17 residues. Germline V gene sequence: CDR1 SGHDT, CDR2 YYEEEE.

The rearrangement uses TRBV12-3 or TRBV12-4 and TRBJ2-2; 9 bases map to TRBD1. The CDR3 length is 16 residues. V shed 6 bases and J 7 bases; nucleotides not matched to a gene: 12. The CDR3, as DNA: TGTGCCAGCAGACATTCCGGGACAGGGATTCTCGGGGAGCTGTTTTTT. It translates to CASRHSGTGILGELFF.

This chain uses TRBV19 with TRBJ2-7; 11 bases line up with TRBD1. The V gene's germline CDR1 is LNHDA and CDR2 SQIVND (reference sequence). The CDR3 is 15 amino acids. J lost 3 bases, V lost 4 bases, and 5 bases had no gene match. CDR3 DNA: TGTGCCAGTAGTACCGGTGGGACAGGGGGCTACGAGCAGTACTTC. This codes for CASSTGGTGGYEQYF.

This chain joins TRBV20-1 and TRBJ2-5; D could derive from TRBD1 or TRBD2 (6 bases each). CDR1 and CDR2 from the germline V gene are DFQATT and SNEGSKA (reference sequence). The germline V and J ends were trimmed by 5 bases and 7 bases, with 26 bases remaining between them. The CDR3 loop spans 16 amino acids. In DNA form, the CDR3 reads TGCAGTGCTGGGCCCTTGGGACTCCCAGAGGGGGGGACCCAGTACTTC. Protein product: CSAGPLGLPEGGTQYF.

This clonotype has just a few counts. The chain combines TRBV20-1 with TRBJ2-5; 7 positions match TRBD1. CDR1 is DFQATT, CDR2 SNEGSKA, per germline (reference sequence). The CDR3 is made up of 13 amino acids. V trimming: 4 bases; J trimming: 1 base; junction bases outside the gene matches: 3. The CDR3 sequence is CSATGTAQETQYF. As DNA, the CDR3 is TGCAGTGCTACTGGGACAGCCCAAGAGACCCAGTACTTC.

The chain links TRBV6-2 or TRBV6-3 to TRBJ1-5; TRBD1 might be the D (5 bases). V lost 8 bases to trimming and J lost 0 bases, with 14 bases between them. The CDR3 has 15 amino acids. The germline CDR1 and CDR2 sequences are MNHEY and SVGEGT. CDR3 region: CASRQEGNSNQPQHF. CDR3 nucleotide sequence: TGTGCCAGCCGCCAGGAGGGGAATAGCAATCAGCCCCAGCATTTT.

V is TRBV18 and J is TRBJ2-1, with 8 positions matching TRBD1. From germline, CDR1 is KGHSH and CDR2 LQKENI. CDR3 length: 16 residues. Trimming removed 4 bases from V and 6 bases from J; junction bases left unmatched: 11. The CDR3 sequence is CASSQRDRYSSNEQFF. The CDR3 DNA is TGTGCCAGCTCACAACGGGACAGGTATTCAAGCAATGAGCAGTTCTTC.

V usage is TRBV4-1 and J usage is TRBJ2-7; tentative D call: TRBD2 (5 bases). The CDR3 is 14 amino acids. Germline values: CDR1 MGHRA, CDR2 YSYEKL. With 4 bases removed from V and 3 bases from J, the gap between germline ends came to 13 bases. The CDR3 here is CASSPFGEHYEQYF. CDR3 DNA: TGCGCCAGCAGCCCTTTTGGGGAGCACTACGAGCAGTACTTC.

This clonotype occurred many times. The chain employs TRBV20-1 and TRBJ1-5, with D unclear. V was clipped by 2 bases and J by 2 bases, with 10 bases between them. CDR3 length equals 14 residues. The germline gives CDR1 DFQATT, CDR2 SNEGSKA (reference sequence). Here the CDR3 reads CSARSDRGNQPQHF. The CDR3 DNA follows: TGCAGTGCTAGATCCGACCGAGGCAATCAGCCCCAGCATTTT.

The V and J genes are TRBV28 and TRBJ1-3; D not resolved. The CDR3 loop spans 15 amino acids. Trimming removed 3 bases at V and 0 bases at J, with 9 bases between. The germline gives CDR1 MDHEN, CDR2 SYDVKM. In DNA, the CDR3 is TGTGCCAGCAGTTTCCTCCCGGCCTCTGGAAACACCATATATTTT. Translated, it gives CASSFLPASGNTIYF.

The CDR3 region is CASSPQTSLTDTQYF. As DNA, the CDR3 is TGTGCCAGCAGCCCCCAGACTAGCCTCACAGATACGCAGTATTTT. The genes are TRBV7-9 and TRBJ2-3; TRBD2 matches at 7 bases. Germline loops: CDR1 SEHNR, CDR2 FQNEAQ (reference sequence). This CDR3 is 15 amino acids long. J lost 2 bases, V lost 5 bases, and 7 bases had no gene match.

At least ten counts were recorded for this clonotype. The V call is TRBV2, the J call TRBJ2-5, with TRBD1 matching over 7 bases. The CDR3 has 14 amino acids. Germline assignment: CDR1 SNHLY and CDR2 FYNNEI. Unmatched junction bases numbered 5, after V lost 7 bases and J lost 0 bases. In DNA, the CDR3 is TGTGCCAGCACGGACAGGACCTACCAAGAGACCCAGTACTTC. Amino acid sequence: CASTDRTYQETQYF. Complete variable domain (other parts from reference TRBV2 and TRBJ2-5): EPEVTQTPSHQVTQMGQEVILRCVPISNHLYFYWYRQILGQKVEFLVSFYNNEISEKSEIFDDQFSVERPDGSNFTLKIRSTKLEDSAMYFCASTDRTYQETQYFGPGTRLLVL.